This T cell receptor (beta chain) appears in the sequencing data of a study of T cell changes during pregnancy in multiple sclerosis. J lost 11 bases, V lost 4 bases, and 15 bases had no gene match. This CDR3 spans 15 amino acids. Germline lookup yields CDR1 MNHNS and CDR2 SASEGT. Only in-frame clones appear in the TCRdb table, and some are missing; sequencing was by immunoSEQ multiplex PCR. This table has 130,000 or so clones, about 93% appearing once. The source is a female donor with multiple sclerosis, enrolled in a pregnancy study. The chain employs TRBV6-1 and TRBJ1-2; 8 bases are shared with TRBD1. The material sequenced was peripheral blood, taken before pregnancy. This CDR3 reads CASSAQGAEKLMYTF. The CDR3 DNA sequence: TGTGCCAGCAGTGCCCAGGGGGCCGAAAAACTGATGTACACCTTC.